The T cell receptor (beta chain) under discussion was sequenced for a study of T cell repertoires in cytomegalovirus infection. Study-level background: Evidence of both CMV infection and a matching HLA type came from public TCR beta signatures.

About this clonotype itself: Its antigen is still unknown.

TCRdb itself ran the reads through MiXCR, one entry per CDR3 protein. The profile shows roughly 350,000 distinct CDR3 sequences, approximately 30% of them singletons. Sequenced material: cultured PBMCs, taken from culture after CMV antigen stimulation. The receptor comes from a human donor in good health (CMV status not recorded). Some clones in this sample may be carry-over from other donors' samples.

CDR3 nucleotides: TGTGCCAGCAGCGCGGACGGGACAGGGAATGAAAAACTGTTTTTT. Its protein is CASSADGTGNEKLFF. The gene calls are TRBV7-2 and TRBJ1-4, with TRBD1 matching over 9 bases. This CDR3 contains 15 residues. Trimming at V came to 5 bases and at J to 5 bases, leaving 6 bases not matched to a gene. Germline CDR1 reads SGHTA; CDR2 reads FQGNSA.